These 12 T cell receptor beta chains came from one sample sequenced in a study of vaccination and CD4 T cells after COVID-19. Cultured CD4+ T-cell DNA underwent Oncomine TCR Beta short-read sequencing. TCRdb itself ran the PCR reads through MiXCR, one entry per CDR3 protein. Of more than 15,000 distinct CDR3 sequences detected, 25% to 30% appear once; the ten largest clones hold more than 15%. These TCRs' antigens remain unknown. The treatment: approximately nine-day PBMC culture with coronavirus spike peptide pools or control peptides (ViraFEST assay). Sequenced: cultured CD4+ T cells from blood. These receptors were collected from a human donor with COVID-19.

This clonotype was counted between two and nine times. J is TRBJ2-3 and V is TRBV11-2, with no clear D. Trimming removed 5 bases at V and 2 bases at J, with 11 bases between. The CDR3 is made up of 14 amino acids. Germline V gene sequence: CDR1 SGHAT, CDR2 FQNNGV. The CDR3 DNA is TGTGCCAGCAGCGCGGATCCATACACAGATACGCAGTATTTT. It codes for CASSADPYTDTQYF.

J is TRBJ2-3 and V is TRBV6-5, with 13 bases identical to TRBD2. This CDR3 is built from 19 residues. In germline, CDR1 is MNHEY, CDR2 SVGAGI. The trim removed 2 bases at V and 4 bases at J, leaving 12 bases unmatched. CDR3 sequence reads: CASSYGLAGVSPGPDTQYF. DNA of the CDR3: TGTGCCAGCAGTTACGGACTAGCGGGGGTCTCACCGGGCCCAGATACGCAGTATTTT.

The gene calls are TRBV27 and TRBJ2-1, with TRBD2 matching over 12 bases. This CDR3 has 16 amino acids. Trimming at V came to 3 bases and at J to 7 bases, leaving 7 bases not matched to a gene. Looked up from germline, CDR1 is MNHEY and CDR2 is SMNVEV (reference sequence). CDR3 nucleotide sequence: TGTGCCAGCAGTTTTTCTAGCGGGGGGGCCGGAAATGAGCAGTTCTTC. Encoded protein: CASSFSSGGAGNEQFF.

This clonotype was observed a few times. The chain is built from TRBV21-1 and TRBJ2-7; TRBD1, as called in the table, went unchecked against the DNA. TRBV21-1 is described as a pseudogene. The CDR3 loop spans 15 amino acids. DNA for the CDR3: TGTGCCAGCAGCAAAGAGGGACAGGACCTCTACGAGCAGTACTTC. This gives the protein CASSKEGQDLYEQYF.

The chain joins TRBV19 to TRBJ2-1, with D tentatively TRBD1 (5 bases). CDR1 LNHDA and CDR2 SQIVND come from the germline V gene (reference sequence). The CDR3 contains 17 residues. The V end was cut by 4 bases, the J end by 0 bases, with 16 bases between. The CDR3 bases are TGTGCCAGTAGTACCCGCATGACAGCGAACTCCTACAATGAGCAGTTCTTC. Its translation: CASSTRMTANSYNEQFF. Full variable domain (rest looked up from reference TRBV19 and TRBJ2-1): DGGITQSPKYLFRKEGQNVTLSCEQNLNHDAMYWYRQDPGQGLRLIYYSQIVNDFQKGDIAEGYSVSREKKESFPLTVTSAQKNPTAFYLCASSTRMTANSYNEQFFGPGTRLTVL.

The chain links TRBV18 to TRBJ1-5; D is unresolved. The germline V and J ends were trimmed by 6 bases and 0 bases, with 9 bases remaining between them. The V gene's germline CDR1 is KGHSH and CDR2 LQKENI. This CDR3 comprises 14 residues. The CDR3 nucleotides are TGTGCCAGCTCGTCCAGTGATAGCAATCAGCCCCAGCATTTT. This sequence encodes CASSSSDSNQPQHF.

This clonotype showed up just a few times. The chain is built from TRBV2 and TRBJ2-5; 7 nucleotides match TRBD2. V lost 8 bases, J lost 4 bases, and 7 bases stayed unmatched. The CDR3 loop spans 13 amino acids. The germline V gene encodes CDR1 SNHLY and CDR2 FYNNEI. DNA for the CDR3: TGTGCCAGCCGAGGCGGGAGAGGAGAGACCCAGTACTTC. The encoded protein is CASRGGRGETQYF. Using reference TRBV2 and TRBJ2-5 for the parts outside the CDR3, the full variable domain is EPEVTQTPSHQVTQMGQEVILRCVPISNHLYFYWYRQILGQKVEFLVSFYNNEISEKSEIFDDQFSVERPDGSNFTLKIRSTKLEDSAMYFCASRGGRGETQYFGPGTRLLVL.

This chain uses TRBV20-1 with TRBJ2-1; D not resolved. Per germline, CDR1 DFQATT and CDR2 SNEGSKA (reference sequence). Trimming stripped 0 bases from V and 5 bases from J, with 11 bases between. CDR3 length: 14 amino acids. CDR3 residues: CSARDPSVNNEQFF. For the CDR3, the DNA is TGCAGTGCTAGAGATCCGTCAGTTAACAATGAGCAGTTCTTC.

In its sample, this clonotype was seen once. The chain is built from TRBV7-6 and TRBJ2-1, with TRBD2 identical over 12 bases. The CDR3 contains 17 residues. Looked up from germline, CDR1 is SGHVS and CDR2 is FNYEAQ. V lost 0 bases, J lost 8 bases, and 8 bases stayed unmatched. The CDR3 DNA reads TGTGCCAGCAGCTTAGCGCGTTCTAGCGGGGGGGCCTATGAGCAGTTCTTC. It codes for CASSLARSSGGAYEQFF.

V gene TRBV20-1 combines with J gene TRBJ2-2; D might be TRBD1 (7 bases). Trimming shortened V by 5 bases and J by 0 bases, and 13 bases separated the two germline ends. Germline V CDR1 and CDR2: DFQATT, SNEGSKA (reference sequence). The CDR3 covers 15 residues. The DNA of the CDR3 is TGCAGTGCTTCCCGGAGGGGGCCGAACACCGGGGAGCTGTTTTTT. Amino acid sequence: CSASRRGPNTGELFF.

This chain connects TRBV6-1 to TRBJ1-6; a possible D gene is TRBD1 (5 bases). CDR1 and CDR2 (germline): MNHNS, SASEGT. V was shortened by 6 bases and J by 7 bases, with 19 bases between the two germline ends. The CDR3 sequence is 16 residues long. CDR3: CASSSGGAGKNSPLHF. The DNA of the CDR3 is TGTGCCAGCAGCTCGGGTGGGGCAGGGAAGAATTCACCCCTCCACTTT.

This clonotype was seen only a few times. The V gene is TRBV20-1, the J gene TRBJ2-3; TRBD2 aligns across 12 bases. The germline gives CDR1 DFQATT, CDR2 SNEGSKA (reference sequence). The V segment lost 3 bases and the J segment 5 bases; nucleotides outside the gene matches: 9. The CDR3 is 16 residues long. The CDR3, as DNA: TGCAGTGCTAGGGGCCTAGCGGGGGGGCTTCAAGATACGCAGTATTTT. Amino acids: CSARGLAGGLQDTQYF.